The rows below give T cell receptor beta chains drawn from one sample of a study of human T cells and chemical hapten exposure. A single record per CDR3 protein comes from TCRdb applying MiXCR to the RACE reads. The table records 250,000 or so distinct CDR3 sequences, 7.5% to 10% of them present only once. This sample comprised whole blood, obtained in connection with sensitization to the hapten diphenylcyclopropenone (DPC). The receptors were sampled from a woman aged 40 to 50 with alopecia areata. Some clones in this sample may be carry-over from other donors' samples. Both conserved end residues are part of each CDR3. The D gene is left open where the match is weak. Clone size is stated in some rows and not others, as once, few, many or a class when expanded.

>TRBV9|TRBJ2-6|few|.
CASSASHLSGANVLTF
TGTGCCAGCAGCGCCTCACATCTCTCTGGGGCCAACGTCCTGACTTTC
>TRBV28|TRBJ1-5|few|TRBD1
CASSSGGQGVNQPQHF
TGTGCCAGCAGCTCCGGGGGACAGGGGGTTAATCAGCCCCAGCATTTT
>TRBV6-2/TRBV6-3|TRBJ1-1|many|.
CASSYRGFTEAFF
TGTGCCAGCAGTTACAGGGGTTTCACTGAAGCTTTCTTT
>TRBV27|TRBJ2-4|.|.
CASSSPKATGKNIQYF
TGTGCCAGCAGTTCTCCGAAGGCCACGGGCAAAAACATTCAGTACTTC
>TRBV20-1|TRBJ1-4|few|.
CSARASAEKLFF
TGCAGTGCTAGGGCGTCCGCCGAAAAACTGTTTTTT
>TRBV3-1|TRBJ1-4|few|TRBD1
CASSGGTGSQKLFF
TGTGCCAGCAGCGGCGGGACAGGGAGTCAAAAACTGTTTTTT
>TRBV27|TRBJ2-1|.|.
CASSLRTRQSDNEQFF
TGTGCCAGCAGTTTACGCACCCGCCAAAGCGACAATGAGCAGTTCTTC
>TRBV6-5|TRBJ1-4|.|TRBD1
CASSYAGTGNEKLFF
TGTGCCAGCAGTTACGCCGGGACAGGCAATGAAAAACTGTTTTTT
>TRBV7-3|TRBJ2-1|.|.
CASSLQSGNEQFF
TGTGCCAGCAGCTTACAAAGCGGGAATGAGCAGTTCTTC
>TRBV20-1|TRBJ1-5|.|TRBD1
CSARDRMGNQPQHF
TGCAGTGCTAGGGACAGGATGGGCAATCAGCCCCAGCATTTT
>TRBV6-6|TRBJ1-2|few|.
CASTLGARDYGYTF
TGTGCCAGCACCCTAGGGGCCCGCGACTATGGCTACACCTTC
>TRBV28|TRBJ1-2|few|TRBD1
CASSPGTGGKNYGYTF
TGTGCCAGCAGTCCGGGGACAGGGGGGAAGAACTATGGCTACACCTTC
>TRBV29-1|TRBJ2-7|.|.
CSVEGPGNEYEQYF
TGCAGCGTTGAAGGGCCAGGGAATGAATACGAGCAGTACTTC
>TRBV18|TRBJ2-3|few|TRBD2
CASSPLRLAGVRSTDTQYF
TGTGCCAGCTCACCGCTGAGGCTAGCGGGAGTGCGGAGCACAGATACGCAGTATTTT
>TRBV14|TRBJ2-5|few|.
CASSQVQTPKETQYF
TGTGCCAGCAGCCAAGTCCAAACTCCGAAAGAGACCCAGTACTTC
>TRBV5-5|TRBJ2-7|few|.
CASSLGPGNSYEQYF
TGTGCCAGCAGCTTGGGGCCGGGGAACTCCTACGAGCAGTACTTC
>TRBV12-5|TRBJ1-1|few|.
CASGSHGGVVTEAFF
TGTGCTAGTGGTTCCCACGGCGGGGTTGTCACTGAAGCTTTCTTT
>TRBV29-1|TRBJ1-5|few|TRBD1
CSAGQGGNQPQHF
TGCAGCGCTGGACAGGGAGGCAATCAGCCCCAGCATTTT
>TRBV18|TRBJ2-1|.|TRBD2
CASSPSSGSRYNEQFF
TGTGCCAGCTCACCGTCTAGCGGGAGTCGCTACAATGAGCAGTTCTTC
>TRBV6-1|TRBJ2-7|.|TRBD1
CASITDRGLTYEQYF
TGTGCCAGCATCACAGACAGGGGGCTTACCTACGAGCAGTACTTC
>TRBV20-1|TRBJ1-2|.|.
CSARVTGVSGYTF
TGCAGTGCTAGAGTTACCGGGGTCTCCGGCTACACCTTC
>TRBV6-2/TRBV6-3|TRBJ2-1|.|.
CASSALAGQGGVDEQFF
TGTGCCAGCAGCGCCCTAGCGGGACAGGGCGGGGTTGATGAGCAGTTCTTC
>TRBV28|TRBJ2-7|.|TRBD1
CASIRDRGLGELYF
TGTGCCAGCATCCGGGACAGGGGGTTAGGGGAGCTGTACTTC
>TRBV10-3|TRBJ2-3|.|TRBD2
CAISWGGSRADTQYF
TGTGCCATCAGCTGGGGCGGGAGCAGGGCAGATACGCAGTATTTT
>TRBV5-1|TRBJ1-1|few|.
CASSRRGGAQAEAFF
TGCGCCAGCAGCCGTAGAGGGGGGGCGCAGGCTGAAGCTTTCTTT
>TRBV29-1|TRBJ2-3|few|TRBD2
CSVEGGPSGSYTQYF
TGCAGCGTTGAGGGGGGGCCTAGCGGGAGTTATACGCAGTATTTT
>TRBV4-1|TRBJ1-4|.|.
CASSIGPGGNVVSEKLFF
TGCGCCAGCAGCATAGGGCCAGGCGGAAACGTAGTAAGCGAAAAACTGTTTTTT
>TRBV25-1|TRBJ2-1|.|TRBD2
CASGLAGGKANEQFF
TGTGCCAGCGGTTTGGCGGGAGGAAAGGCAAATGAGCAGTTCTTC
>TRBV11-2|TRBJ2-7|many|TRBD2
CASSPISRTSGRRTYEQYF
TGTGCCAGCAGCCCAATATCCCGGACTAGCGGGAGAAGGACCTACGAGCAGTACTTC
>TRBV28|TRBJ1-6|few|.
CASRGWGSSYNSPLHF
TGTGCCAGCAGGGGTTGGGGGAGCTCCTATAATTCACCCCTCCACTTT
>TRBV5-1|TRBJ1-1|few|TRBD1
CASSFDLRTGEAFF
TGCGCCAGCAGCTTTGATCTTCGGACAGGGGAGGCTTTCTTT
>TRBV7-2|TRBJ2-3|many|TRBD2
CASSSAGTSRVDTQYF
TGTGCCAGCAGCTCGGCCGGGACTAGTCGAGTAGATACGCAGTATTTT
>TRBV6-5|TRBJ2-1|many|TRBD2
CASSYSRSSGKYNEQFF
TGTGCCAGCAGTTACTCGAGGTCTAGCGGGAAATACAATGAGCAGTTCTTC
>TRBV21-1|TRBJ1-5|few|.
CASSNYPGTYSNQPQHF
TGTGCCAGCAGCAACTACCCTGGGACGTATAGCAATCAGCCCCAGCATTTT
>TRBV6-1|TRBJ2-1|.|TRBD1
CASSGSGTGDNEQFF
TGTGCCAGCAGTGGATCCGGGACAGGGGACAATGAGCAGTTCTTC
>TRBV6-2/TRBV6-3|TRBJ2-1|.|.
CASTVTAPYNEQFF
TGTGCCAGCACGGTGACAGCACCATACAATGAGCAGTTCTTC
>TRBV27|TRBJ1-6|many|TRBD1
CASSGGQGSYNSPLHF
TGTGCCAGCAGTGGGGGACAGGGGTCCTATAATTCACCCCTCCACTTT
>TRBV28|TRBJ2-5|.|.
CAAHRSQETQYF
TGTGCCGCCCACCGGTCCCAGGAGACCCAGTACTTC
>TRBV3-1|TRBJ1-3|.|TRBD1
CASSSWTGGSGNTIYF
TGTGCCAGCAGCTCCTGGACAGGCGGCTCTGGAAACACCATATATTTT
>TRBV20-1|TRBJ2-4|.|TRBD1
CSARVMGQNKNIQYF
TGCAGTGCTAGAGTGATGGGACAGAACAAAAACATTCAGTACTTC
>TRBV5-1|TRBJ2-7|.|.
CASSLDFGGGPSEQYF
TGCGCCAGCAGCTTGGATTTCGGGGGAGGCCCCTCCGAGCAGTACTTC
>TRBV28|TRBJ2-7|many|.
CASSLNGYEQYF
TGTGCCAGCAGTTTAAATGGCTACGAGCAGTACTTC
>TRBV20-1|TRBJ1-2|many|TRBD1
CSAGDSSGYGYTF
TGCAGTGCTGGGGACAGCTCTGGGTATGGCTACACCTTC
>TRBV29-1|TRBJ2-5|.|TRBD1
CSVDGQGGETQYF
TGCAGCGTTGACGGACAGGGCGGGGAGACCCAGTACTTC
>TRBV28|TRBJ2-7|many|.
CASSLGRPLGEQYF
TGTGCCAGCAGTTTGGGGCGTCCATTGGGCGAGCAGTACTTC
>TRBV7-2|TRBJ2-7|few|.
CASQGGHEQYF
TGTGCCAGCCAGGGGGGCCACGAGCAGTACTTC